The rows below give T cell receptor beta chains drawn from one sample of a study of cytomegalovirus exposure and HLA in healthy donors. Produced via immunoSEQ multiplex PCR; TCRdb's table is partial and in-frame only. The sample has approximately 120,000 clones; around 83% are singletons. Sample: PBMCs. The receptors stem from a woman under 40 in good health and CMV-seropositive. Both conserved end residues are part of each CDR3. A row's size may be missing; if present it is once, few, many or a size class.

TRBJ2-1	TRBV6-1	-	CASRQEEAGGFSPFF
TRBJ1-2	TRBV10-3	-	CAISGGMGNGYTF
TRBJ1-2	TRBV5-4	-	CASSLDWRGYSNYGYTF
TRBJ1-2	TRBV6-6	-	CASRRDRGLRGYTF
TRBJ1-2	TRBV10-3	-	CAISDYRGREDGYTF
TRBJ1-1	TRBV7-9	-	CASSWGGNTEAFF
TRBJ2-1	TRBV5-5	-	CASSVMTGAVYNEQFF
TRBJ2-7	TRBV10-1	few	CASSAPECERQTPYEQYF
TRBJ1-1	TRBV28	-	CATLDGYTEAFF
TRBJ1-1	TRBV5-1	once	CASSQTGGTEAFF
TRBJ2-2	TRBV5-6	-	CASSLLGGGGRTGELFF
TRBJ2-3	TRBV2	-	CASSPVISTDTQYF
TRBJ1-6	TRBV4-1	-	CASSQGDRVNSPLHF
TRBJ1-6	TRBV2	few	CASSEKTNHNSPLHF
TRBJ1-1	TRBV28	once	CATRQAGEKAFF